This TCR beta chain was observed in a study of blood T cell repertoires in COVID-19. Study-wide context: Researchers got acute and convalescent COVID-19 samples from the United States, Italy and Spain.

Per the germline V gene, CDR1 is SGHTS and CDR2 is YDEGEE. The CDR3 runs to 14 residues. Trimming shortened V by 2 bases and J by 4 bases, and 12 bases separated the two germline ends. Generated by immunoSEQ multiplex PCR, the TCRdb table keeps only in-frame clones and is missing some. The profile shows some 240,000 clones, 80% to 85% of them singletons. This chain uses TRBV5-8 with TRBJ1-2; possible D gene TRBD1, 5 bases. Material: PBMCs or T cells enriched from blood (not recorded which). This sequence originates from a man aged 50-60 years who had recovered from COVID-19. This chain's CDR3 is CASSLGQGTYGYTF. In nucleotides, the CDR3 is TGTGCCAGCAGCTTAGGCCAGGGTACCTATGGCTACACCTTC.